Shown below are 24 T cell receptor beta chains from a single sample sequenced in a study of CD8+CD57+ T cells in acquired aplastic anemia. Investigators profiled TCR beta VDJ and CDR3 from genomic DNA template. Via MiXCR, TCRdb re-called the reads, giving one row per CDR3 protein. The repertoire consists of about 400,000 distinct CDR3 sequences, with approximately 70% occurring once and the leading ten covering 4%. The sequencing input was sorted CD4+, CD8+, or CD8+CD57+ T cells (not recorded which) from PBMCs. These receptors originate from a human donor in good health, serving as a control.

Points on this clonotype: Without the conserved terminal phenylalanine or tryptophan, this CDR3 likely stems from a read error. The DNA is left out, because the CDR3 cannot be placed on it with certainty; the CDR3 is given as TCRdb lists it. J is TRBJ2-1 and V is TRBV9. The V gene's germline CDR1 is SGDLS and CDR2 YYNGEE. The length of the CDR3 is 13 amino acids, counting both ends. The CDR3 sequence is CASSVKDTQYFCL.

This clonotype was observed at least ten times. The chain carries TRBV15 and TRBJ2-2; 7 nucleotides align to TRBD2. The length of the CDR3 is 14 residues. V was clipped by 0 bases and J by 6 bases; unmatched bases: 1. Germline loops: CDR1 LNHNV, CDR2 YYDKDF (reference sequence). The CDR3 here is CATSRDRGAGELFF. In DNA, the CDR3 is TGTGCCACCAGCAGAGATCGGGGGGCCGGGGAGCTGTTTTTT.

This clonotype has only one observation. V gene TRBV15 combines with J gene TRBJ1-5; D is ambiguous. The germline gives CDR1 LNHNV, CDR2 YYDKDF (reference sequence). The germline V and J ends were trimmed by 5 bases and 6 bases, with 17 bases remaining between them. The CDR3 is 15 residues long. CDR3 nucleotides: TGTGCCACCAGCTCCAGTTCGGAGGCCGCTCAGCCCCAGCATTTT. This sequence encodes CATSSSSEAAQPQHF.

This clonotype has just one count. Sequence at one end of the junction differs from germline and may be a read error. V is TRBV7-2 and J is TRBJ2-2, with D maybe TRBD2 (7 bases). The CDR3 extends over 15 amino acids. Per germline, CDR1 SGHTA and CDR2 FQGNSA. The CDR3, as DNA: TGCGCCAGCAGCTTAGAGGGGGGGCGGACGGCACCCCTGTTTTTT. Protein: CASSLEGGRTAPLFF.

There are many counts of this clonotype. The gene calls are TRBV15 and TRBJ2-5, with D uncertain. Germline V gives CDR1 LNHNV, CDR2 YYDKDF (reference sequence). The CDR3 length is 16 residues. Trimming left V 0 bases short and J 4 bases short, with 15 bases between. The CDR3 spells CATSRDGLGIPETQYF. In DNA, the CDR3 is TGTGCCACCAGCAGAGATGGGCTAGGTATACCAGAGACCCAGTACTTC.

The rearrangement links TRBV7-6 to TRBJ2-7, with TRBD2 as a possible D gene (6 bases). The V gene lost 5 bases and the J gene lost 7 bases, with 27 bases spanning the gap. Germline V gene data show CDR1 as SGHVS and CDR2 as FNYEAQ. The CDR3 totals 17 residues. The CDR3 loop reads CASSMNTGEVTFGEQYF. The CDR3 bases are TGTGCCAGCAGCATGAACACCGGGGAGGTGACCTTTGGAGAGCAGTACTTC.

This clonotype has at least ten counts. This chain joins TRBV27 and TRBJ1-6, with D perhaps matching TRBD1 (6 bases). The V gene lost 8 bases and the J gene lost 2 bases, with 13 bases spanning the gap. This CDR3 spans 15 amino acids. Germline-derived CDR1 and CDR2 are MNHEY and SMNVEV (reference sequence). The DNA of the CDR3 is TGTGCCAGCTGCTCGCAGGGGACCTATAATTCACCCCTCCACTTT. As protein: CASCSQGTYNSPLHF.

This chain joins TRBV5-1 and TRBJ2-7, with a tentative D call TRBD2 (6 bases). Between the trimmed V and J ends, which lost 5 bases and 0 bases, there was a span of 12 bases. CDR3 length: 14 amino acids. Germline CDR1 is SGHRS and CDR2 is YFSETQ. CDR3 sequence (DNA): TGCGCCAGCAGACTGGGACTCAGCTCCTACGAGCAGTACTTC. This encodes CASRLGLSSYEQYF.

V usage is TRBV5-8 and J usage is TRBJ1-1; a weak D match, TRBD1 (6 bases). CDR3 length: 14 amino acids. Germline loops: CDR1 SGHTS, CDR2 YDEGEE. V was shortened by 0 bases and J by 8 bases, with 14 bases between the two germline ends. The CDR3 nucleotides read TGTGCCAGCAGCTTGGACAGGGCAGGGAGGGAAGCTTTCTTT. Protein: CASSLDRAGREAFF.

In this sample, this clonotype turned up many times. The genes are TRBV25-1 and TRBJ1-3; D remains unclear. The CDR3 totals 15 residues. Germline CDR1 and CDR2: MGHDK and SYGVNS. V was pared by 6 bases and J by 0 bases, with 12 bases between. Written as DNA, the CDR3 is TGTGCCAGCAGACGCAGCGGAGACTCTGGAAACACCATATATTTT. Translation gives CASRRSGDSGNTIYF.

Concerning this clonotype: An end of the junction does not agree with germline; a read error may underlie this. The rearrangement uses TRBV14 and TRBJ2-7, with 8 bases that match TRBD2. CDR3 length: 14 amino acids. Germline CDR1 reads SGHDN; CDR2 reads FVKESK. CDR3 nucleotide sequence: TGTGCCAGCAGCCCGACGGGCCGGGGGGGGGCACCCCACTTC. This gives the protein CASSPTGRGGAPHF.

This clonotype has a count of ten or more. DNA for the CDR3: TGTGCCTGGAGTGATGGGGGTTCACCCCTCCACTTT. Translated, it gives CAWSDGGSPLHF. This chain uses TRBV30 with TRBJ1-6; weak D call: TRBD1 (5 bases). Germline V gives CDR1 GTSNPN, CDR2 SVGIG (reference sequence). The CDR3 consists of 12 residues. V lost 1 base, J lost 9 bases, and 7 bases lay in between.

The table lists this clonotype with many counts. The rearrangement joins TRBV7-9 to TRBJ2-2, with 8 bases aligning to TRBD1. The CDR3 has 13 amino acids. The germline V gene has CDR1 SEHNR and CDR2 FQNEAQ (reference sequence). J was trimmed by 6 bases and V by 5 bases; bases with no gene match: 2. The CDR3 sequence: CASSARGPGELFF. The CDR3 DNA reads TGTGCCAGCAGCGCCAGGGGGCCCGGGGAGCTGTTTTTT.

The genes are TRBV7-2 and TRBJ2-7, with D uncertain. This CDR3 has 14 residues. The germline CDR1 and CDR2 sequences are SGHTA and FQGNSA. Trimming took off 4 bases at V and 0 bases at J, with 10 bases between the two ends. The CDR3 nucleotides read TGTGCCAGCAGCTCACCAGAGAGCTCCTACGAGCAGTACTTC. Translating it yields CASSSPESSYEQYF.

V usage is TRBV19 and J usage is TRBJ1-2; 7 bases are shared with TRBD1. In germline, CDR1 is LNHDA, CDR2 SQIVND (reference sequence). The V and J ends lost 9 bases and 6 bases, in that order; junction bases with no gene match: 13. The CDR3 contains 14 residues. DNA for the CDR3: TGTGCCAGCCCCGCCGGGTCAGGGGGTGATGGCTACACCTTC. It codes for CASPAGSGGDGYTF.

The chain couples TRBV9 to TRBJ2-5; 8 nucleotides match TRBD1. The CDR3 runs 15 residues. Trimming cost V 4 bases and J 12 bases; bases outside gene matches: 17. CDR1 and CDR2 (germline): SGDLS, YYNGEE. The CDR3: CASSLSTGDFNYEYF. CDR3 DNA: TGTGCCAGCAGCCTTTCGACAGGGGACTTTAACTATGAGTACTTC.

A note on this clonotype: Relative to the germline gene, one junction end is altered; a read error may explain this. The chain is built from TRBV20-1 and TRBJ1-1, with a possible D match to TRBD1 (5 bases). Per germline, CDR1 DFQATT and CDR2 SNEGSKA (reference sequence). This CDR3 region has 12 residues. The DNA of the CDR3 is TGCAATGCTAGAGGGACGGACTACAATGCTTTCTTT. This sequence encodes CNARGTDYNAFF.

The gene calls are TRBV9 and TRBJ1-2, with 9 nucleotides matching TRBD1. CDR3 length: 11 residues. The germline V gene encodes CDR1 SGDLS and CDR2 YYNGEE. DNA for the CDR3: TGTGCAACAGGGGGCGGCTATGGCTACACCTTC. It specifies CATGGGYGYTF.

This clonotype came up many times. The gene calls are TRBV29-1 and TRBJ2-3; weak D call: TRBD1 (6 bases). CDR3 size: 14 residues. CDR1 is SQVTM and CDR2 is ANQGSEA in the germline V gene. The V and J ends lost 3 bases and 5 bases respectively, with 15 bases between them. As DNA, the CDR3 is TGCAGCGTTGATAGGGCAGGGGTCAGAGATACGCAGTATTTT. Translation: CSVDRAGVRDTQYF.

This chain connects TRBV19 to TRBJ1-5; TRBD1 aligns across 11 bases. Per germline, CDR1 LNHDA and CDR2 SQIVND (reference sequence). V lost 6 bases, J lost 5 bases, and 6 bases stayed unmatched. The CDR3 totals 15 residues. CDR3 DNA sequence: TGTGCCAGTAGGGACAGGGGGCGCGGGTATCAGCCCCAGCATTTT. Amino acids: CASRDRGRGYQPQHF.

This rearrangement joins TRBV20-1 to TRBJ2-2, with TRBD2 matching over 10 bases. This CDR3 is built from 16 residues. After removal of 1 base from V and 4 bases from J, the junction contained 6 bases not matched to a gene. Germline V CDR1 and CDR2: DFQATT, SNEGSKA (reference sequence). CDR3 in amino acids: CSARGLAGARTGELFF. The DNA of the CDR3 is TGCAGTGCTAGAGGACTAGCGGGCGCGCGCACCGGGGAGCTGTTTTTT.

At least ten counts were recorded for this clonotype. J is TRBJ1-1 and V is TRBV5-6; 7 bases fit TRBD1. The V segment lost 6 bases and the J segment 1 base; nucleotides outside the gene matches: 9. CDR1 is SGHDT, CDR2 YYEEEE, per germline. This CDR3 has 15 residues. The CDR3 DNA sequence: TGTGCCAGCAACAAACCGGGACAGAAGAACACTGAAGCTTTCTTT. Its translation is CASNKPGQKNTEAFF.

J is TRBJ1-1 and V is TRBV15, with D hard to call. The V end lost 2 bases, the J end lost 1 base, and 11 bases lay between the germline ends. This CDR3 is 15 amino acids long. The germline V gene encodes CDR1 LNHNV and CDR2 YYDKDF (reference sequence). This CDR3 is CATSRRESRNTEAFF. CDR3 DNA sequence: TGTGCCACCAGCAGAAGGGAAAGCAGGAACACTGAAGCTTTCTTT. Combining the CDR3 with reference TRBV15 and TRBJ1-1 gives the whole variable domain DAMVIQNPRYQVTQFGKPVTLSCSQTLNHNVMYWYQQKSSQAPKLLFHYYDKDFNNEADTPDNFQSRRPNTSFCFLDIRSPGLGDTAMYLCATSRRESRNTEAFFGQGTRLTVV.

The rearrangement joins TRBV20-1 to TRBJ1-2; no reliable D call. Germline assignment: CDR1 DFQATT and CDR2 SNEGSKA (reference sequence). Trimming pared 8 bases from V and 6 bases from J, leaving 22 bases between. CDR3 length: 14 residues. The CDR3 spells CSTTAGSGNNGYTF. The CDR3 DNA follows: TGCAGTACAACTGCGGGGTCGGGAAACAATGGCTACACCTTC.